The clone carrying this TCR beta chain appeared many times. Its specificity is not known. This record belongs to a study of T-cell reconstitution after alpha-beta-depleted transplantation in children. Notes on the study in general: Among T cells one year after transplant, newly produced cells accounted for most counts and diversity. Where alpha-beta T cells came from about two months after transplant was reportedly several hundred expanded graft clones.

The CDR3 has 14 residues. Trimming cost V 7 bases and J 4 bases; bases outside gene matches: 10. Unique molecular identifiers were incorporated into the prepared TCRbeta library. In TCRdb, the PCR reads were re-called with MiXCR into one record per CDR3 protein. Here the sample spans 200,000 to 250,000 distinct CDR3 sequences, under 8.5% being singletons. This receptor was obtained from a male patient between 2 and 9 years old who had a stem cell transplant for acute myeloid leukemia, so the T cells may come from the graft donor. The J gene is TRBJ2-7, the V gene TRBV12-3 or TRBV12-4; 7 nucleotides agree with TRBD1. The specimen comprised PBMCs, mostly from graft donor cells, sampled 360 days after TCRalphabeta/CD19-depleted stem cell transplant. For the CDR3, the DNA is TGTGCCAGCACCCACGAAGGGGGCGGGTACGAGCAGTACTTC. It encodes CASTHEGGGYEQYF.